The 4 T cell receptor beta chains below come from one sample, sequenced in a study of blood T cell repertoires in COVID-19. Profiled with immunoSEQ multiplex PCR; TCRdb holds only in-frame clones, not every one. The profile covers approximately 300,000 clones, with 85% appearing a single time and 1.5% to 2% taken by the ten largest. Input material: PBMCs or T cells enriched from blood (not recorded which). All receptors come from a woman aged 25 to 45 who had been exposed to COVID-19.

The chain joins TRBV4-1 to TRBJ2-7; maybe TRBD2 (6 bases). The germline CDR1 and CDR2 sequences are MGHRA and YSYEKL. Trimming left V 5 bases short and J 6 bases short, with 14 bases between. This CDR3 contains 13 residues. For the CDR3, the DNA is TGCGCCAGCAGCTCCCCGTGGAGGGTCGAGCAGTACTTC. The encoded protein is CASSSPWRVEQYF.

The chain combines TRBV19 with TRBJ1-1; D call uncertain. V was pared by 2 bases and J by 1 base, with 5 bases between. The CDR3 length is 13 residues. The germline V gene encodes CDR1 LNHDA and CDR2 SQIVND (reference sequence). CDR3: CASSIQENTEAFF. The CDR3 region has the DNA TGTGCCAGTAGTATACAGGAGAACACTGAAGCTTTCTTT.

The CDR3 loop is CASSLAGIAFF. In DNA form, the CDR3 reads TGCGCCAGCAGCTTGGCAGGGATTGCTTTCTTT. The rearrangement uses TRBV5-1 and TRBJ1-1; a weak D match, TRBD1 (5 bases). Germline assignment: CDR1 SGHRS and CDR2 YFSETQ. The CDR3 is 11 amino acids. The V end was cut by 0 bases, the J end by 11 bases, with 8 bases between.

This chain links TRBV7-2 with TRBJ1-2; tentative D call: TRBD1 (6 bases). This CDR3 region has 14 residues. V gave up 5 bases and J gave up 5 bases, with 15 bases separating them. Germline V lookup: CDR1 SGHTA, CDR2 FQGNSA. The DNA for the CDR3 is TGTGCCAGCAGCCTCGGAGGGGGGGAGTATGGCTACACCTTC. Protein product: CASSLGGGEYGYTF.